Given below is one TCR beta chain in context. V was pared by 3 bases and J by 9 bases, with 11 bases between. Germline V gene sequence: CDR1 MNHNS, CDR2 SASEGT. CDR3 length equals 12 residues. The record originates from a study of blood T cell repertoires in COVID-19. Background on the study: T cells, B-cell-depleted T cells, or PBMCs supplied cDNA or gDNA.

Original data processing: How many nucleated cells were present was estimated from reference gene primer amplification. Repertoires were generated with immunoSEQ multiplex PCR, while TCRdb's copy carries only in-frame clones and drops some. For V, J and clone size, that table is used; D and trimming come from the DNA. The profile shows around 240,000 clones, approximately 80% of them singletons. The source is a woman between 50 and 59 years old with acute or convalescent COVID-19. Sequencing used peripheral blood. The V and J genes are TRBV6-1 and TRBJ1-1, with a weak D call TRBD1 (6 bases). In DNA, the CDR3 is TGTGCCAGCAGTGAGACAGGAGAGAAAGCTTTCTTT. This codes for CASSETGEKAFF.